A single sample gave rise to the 31 T cell receptor beta chains below, sequenced in a study of T cell therapy after organ transplantation. These TCRs are of unknown antigen specificity. Libraries were prepared by immunoSEQ multiplex PCR; TCRdb keeps only in-frame clonotypes and omits some of them. The table records 40,000 to 60,000 clones, less than 95% of them present only once. This sample comprised CD8+ T cells from blood, obtained before autologous CMV-specific T cell therapy. Receptors were obtained from a human patient who had received a solid organ transplant and had CMV disease.

The J gene is TRBJ2-7, the V gene TRBV4-3; 11 nucleotides align to TRBD2. The CDR3 is 15 residues long. From germline, CDR1 is LGHNA and CDR2 YSLEER. V gave up 1 base and J gave up 2 bases; unmatched junction bases: 1. This CDR3 is CASSQALAGAYEQYF. The CDR3 coding sequence is TGCGCCAGCAGCCAAGCACTAGCGGGGGCCTACGAGCAGTACTTC.

The chain joins TRBV25-1 to TRBJ2-7; 10 nucleotides match TRBD2. The CDR3 is made up of 13 amino acids. CDR1 and CDR2 from the germline V gene are MGHDK and SYGVNS. Trimming took 6 bases from V and 3 from J; bases not matched to a gene: 2. CDR3 amino acids: CASSLAGDYEQYF. CDR3 nucleotide sequence: TGTGCCAGCAGCCTAGCGGGAGACTACGAGCAGTACTTC.

The chain has TRBV29-1 and TRBJ1-1; no reliable D call. The germline V and J ends were trimmed by 3 bases and 6 bases, with 23 bases remaining between them. The CDR3 contains 16 residues. CDR1 and CDR2 from the germline V gene are SQVTM and ANQGSEA. This chain's CDR3 is CSVDSGNRFLFAEAFF. CDR3 sequence (DNA): TGCAGCGTTGATTCGGGCAATCGATTTCTGTTCGCTGAAGCTTTCTTT.

The rearrangement uses TRBV7-9 and TRBJ2-3; D not certain. The CDR3 spans 14 residues. Per germline, CDR1 SEHNR and CDR2 FQNEAQ (reference sequence). The germline V and J ends were trimmed by 1 base and 1 base, with 6 bases remaining between them. The CDR3 spells CASSLVRGTDTQYF. The CDR3 coding sequence is TGTGCCAGCAGCTTAGTAAGGGGCACAGATACGCAGTATTTT.

V gene TRBV27 combines with J gene TRBJ2-1; TRBD1 agrees at 9 bases. Germline assignment: CDR1 MNHEY and CDR2 SMNVEV (reference sequence). V lost 3 bases, J lost 4 bases, and 7 bases stayed unmatched. CDR3 length equals 16 residues. CDR3 in DNA: TGTGCCAGCAGTTTTGGCCCCGGGACAGGGTACAATGAGCAGTTCTTC. Residues: CASSFGPGTGYNEQFF.

The chain uses TRBV5-4 and TRBJ2-1, with D possibly being TRBD1 or TRBD2 (6 bases each). The V gene lost 0 bases and the J gene lost 3 bases, with 16 bases spanning the gap. The CDR3 runs 17 residues. Germline values: CDR1 SGHNT, CDR2 YYREEE (reference sequence). The CDR3 DNA reads as TGTGCCAGCAGCTTGGGCGGACAGACCGGGAGCTACAATGAGCAGTTCTTC. This codes for CASSLGGQTGSYNEQFF.

The chain carries TRBV1 and TRBJ2-7; the listed D gene, TRBD1, was not tested against the DNA. TRBV1 constitutes a pseudogene. The CDR3 is 14 residues long. CDR3 coding DNA: TGCACCAGCTTAAGGGACAGGGAAGATTACGAGCAGTACTTC. Translated: CTSLRDREDYEQYF.

The J gene is TRBJ2-1, the V gene TRBV25-1, with TRBD1 matching 8 bases. This CDR3 is 15 amino acids long. Germline CDR1 MGHDK, CDR2 SYGVNS. V gave up 2 bases and J gave up 7 bases; unmatched junction bases: 7. The CDR3 DNA sequence: TGTGCCAGCAGTGAACCCAGGACAGGGCTTAATGAGCAGTTCTTC. As protein: CASSEPRTGLNEQFF.

This clone was recorded once. The chain is built from TRBV5-1 and TRBJ2-7; TRBD1 agrees at 9 bases. V shed 4 bases and J 3 bases; nucleotides not matched to a gene: 8. The CDR3 sequence is 15 residues long. CDR1 and CDR2 from the germline V gene are SGHRS and YFSETQ. The DNA for the CDR3 is TGCGCCAGCAGCCCAGACCGGACAGGGGACTACGAGCAGTACTTC. This translates into CASSPDRTGDYEQYF.

The V call is TRBV5-6, the J call TRBJ1-2; 7 bases are shared with TRBD1. In germline, CDR1 is SGHDT, CDR2 YYEEEE. This CDR3 has 14 amino acids. Trimming took 4 bases from V and 4 from J; bases not matched to a gene: 7. This chain's CDR3 is CASSPTGTAYGYTF. Written as DNA, the CDR3 is TGTGCCAGCAGCCCGACGGGGACAGCCTATGGCTACACCTTC.

The chain carries TRBV11-2 and TRBJ2-7, with 9 bases identical to TRBD1. The CDR3 has 16 residues. Germline V lookup: CDR1 SGHAT, CDR2 FQNNGV. The V and J ends lost 5 bases and 3 bases, in that order; junction bases with no gene match: 11. Here the CDR3 reads CASSLPGTGTGYEQYF. The CDR3 DNA is TGTGCCAGCAGCCTCCCAGGGACAGGGACTGGCTACGAGCAGTACTTC. The full variable domain, completed using reference TRBV11-2 and TRBJ2-7, is EAGVAQSPRYKIIEKRQSVAFWCNPISGHATLYWYQQILGQGPKLLIQFQNNGVVDDSQLPKDRFSAERLKGVDSTLKIQPAKLEDSAVYLCASSLPGTGTGYEQYFGPGTRLTVT.

The chain has TRBV13 and TRBJ2-1, with 16 bases identical to TRBD2. V lost 5 bases, J lost 6 bases, and 4 bases stayed unmatched. Germline V gives CDR1 PRHDT, CDR2 FYEKMQ (reference sequence). The CDR3 runs to 16 residues. The CDR3 region has the DNA TGTGCCAGCAGCGACGGGACTAGCGGGAGGGCCAATGAGCAGTTCTTC. Protein sequence: CASSDGTSGRANEQFF.

The CDR3 DNA follows: TGTGCCAGCAGCCCCCAACGGGAGGGTTACGAGCAGTACTTC. Amino acid sequence: CASSPQREGYEQYF. V usage is TRBV7-9 and J usage is TRBJ2-7; 8 nucleotides agree with TRBD2. The CDR3 is 14 amino acids. The V segment lost 5 bases and the J segment 4 bases; nucleotides outside the gene matches: 7. Germline CDR1 SEHNR, CDR2 FQNEAQ (reference sequence).

The rearrangement joins TRBV18 to TRBJ2-7, with 9 bases fitting TRBD2. This CDR3 is 22 amino acids long. Germline CDR1 is KGHSH and CDR2 is LQKENI. Trimming cost V 0 bases and J 6 bases; bases outside gene matches: 27. The CDR3, as DNA: TGTGCCAGCTCACCACCGACCCCGGGGGATTCTAGCGGGACTAGCACATACGGCGAGCAGTACTTC. Protein: CASSPPTPGDSSGTSTYGEQYF.

The chain is built from TRBV6-1 and TRBJ2-7; no firm D call. This CDR3 spans 12 amino acids. V was cut by 0 bases and J by 2 bases, with 2 bases left in between. Germline V gives CDR1 MNHNS, CDR2 SASEGT. Here the CDR3 DNA reads TGTGCCAGCAGTGAAGCGGCCTACGAGCAGTACTTC. It is translated as CASSEAAYEQYF.

The J gene is TRBJ2-5, the V gene TRBV15, with TRBD2 identical over 9 bases. The CDR3 is made up of 15 amino acids. V lost 0 bases to trimming and J lost 5 bases; unmatched junction nucleotides: 4. Germline V gene lookup returns CDR1 LNHNV and CDR2 YYDKDF (reference sequence). CDR3 region: CATSRDLAGMETQYF. CDR3 nucleotide sequence: TGTGCCACCAGCAGAGATCTAGCGGGAATGGAGACCCAGTACTTC.

This rearrangement joins TRBV4-3 to TRBJ1-1, with a possible D match to TRBD1 (5 bases). The V end lost 0 bases, the J end lost 1 base, and 12 bases lay between the germline ends. Germline loops: CDR1 LGHNA, CDR2 YSLEER. The CDR3 is 16 residues long. The CDR3 protein is CASSQDGTSWNTEAFF. CDR3 coding DNA: TGCGCCAGCAGCCAAGATGGGACGAGCTGGAACACTGAAGCTTTCTTT.

CDR3 nucleotide sequence: TGCGCCAGCAGCCAAGATTTTAAGTCTTCCTACACCTTC. The encoded protein is CASSQDFKSSYTF. The V call is TRBV4-3, the J call TRBJ1-2; D remains ambiguous. Trimming stripped 0 bases from V and 10 bases from J, with 12 bases between. Germline-derived CDR1 and CDR2 are LGHNA and YSLEER. The CDR3 spans 13 residues.

The chain carries TRBV4-1 and TRBJ1-2; no firm D call. V lost 2 bases, J lost 4 bases, and 11 bases lay in between. The germline CDR1 and CDR2 sequences are MGHRA and YSYEKL. This CDR3 comprises 14 residues. As DNA, the CDR3 is TGCGCCAGCAGCCAATTAGAGGTCGTCTATGGCTACACCTTC. Its translation: CASSQLEVVYGYTF.

The V call is TRBV5-1, the J call TRBJ2-7, with unresolved D. This CDR3 contains 13 residues. CDR1 is SGHRS, CDR2 YFSETQ, per germline. V lost 1 base and J 6 bases, leaving 11 bases between the germline ends. The CDR3 spells CASSLSSSPEQYF. In DNA form, the CDR3 reads TGCGCCAGCAGCTTGAGTAGTTCCCCCGAGCAGTACTTC.

The rearrangement links TRBV7-6 to TRBJ2-5; unclear D gene. Germline V gene sequence: CDR1 SGHVS, CDR2 FNYEAQ. V was trimmed by 3 bases and J by 5 bases, leaving 10 bases between them. The CDR3 spans 13 residues. The CDR3 nucleotides are TGTGCCAGCAGCTTGGAAGTTTGGGAGACCCAGTACTTC. Its translation is CASSLEVWETQYF.

The chain uses TRBV4-2 and TRBJ2-3; 14 positions match TRBD2. V was clipped by 5 bases and J by 3 bases; unmatched bases: 4. CDR3 length equals 16 residues. The germline CDR1 and CDR2 sequences are LGHNA and YNFKEQ. This CDR3 reads CASSKTSGGATDTQYF. In nucleotides, the CDR3 is TGTGCCAGCAGCAAGACTAGCGGGGGGGCAACAGATACGCAGTATTTT.

J is TRBJ2-5 and V is TRBV7-6; D is undetermined. The germline gives CDR1 SGHVS, CDR2 FNYEAQ. CDR3 size: 13 residues. The germline V and J ends were trimmed by 3 bases and 3 bases, with 8 bases remaining between them. The CDR3 DNA reads TGTGCCAGCAGCTTTTCCCAGGAAGAGACCCAGTACTTC. Translated: CASSFSQEETQYF.

The CDR3 loop is CASSLSGLNQPQHF. In DNA, the CDR3 is TGTGCCAGCAGCTTATCAGGGCTCAATCAGCCCCAGCATTTT. The chain couples TRBV7-9 to TRBJ1-5; D possibly corresponds to TRBD1 (5 bases). The CDR3 runs 14 residues. V gave up 2 bases and J gave up 3 bases, with 8 bases separating them. CDR1 and CDR2 (germline): SEHNR, FQNEAQ (reference sequence). Using reference TRBV7-9 and TRBJ1-5 for the parts outside the CDR3, the full variable domain is DTGVSQNPRHKITKRGQNVTFRCDPISEHNRLYWYRQTLGQGPEFLTYFQNEAQLEKSRLLSDRFSAERPKGSFSTLEIQRTEQGDSAMYLCASSLSGLNQPQHFGDGTRLSIL.

The CDR3: CASSLLTAYNEQFF. The CDR3 DNA follows: TGTGCCAGCAGTTTACTTACGGCCTACAATGAGCAGTTCTTC. The chain joins TRBV27 to TRBJ2-1; D uncertain. Germline V gives CDR1 MNHEY, CDR2 SMNVEV (reference sequence). This CDR3 has 14 residues. V lost 2 bases and J lost 2, with 7 bases in between.

This clone was counted between two and nine times. The V call is TRBV5-8, the J call TRBJ1-5; tentative D call: TRBD1 (6 bases). This CDR3 spans 15 amino acids. Germline V CDR1 and CDR2: SGHTS, YDEGEE. V shed 5 bases and J shed 1 base, with 13 bases lying between them. CDR3 sequence: CASSLQGWSNQPQHF. DNA for the CDR3: TGTGCCAGCAGTCTACAGGGTTGGAGCAATCAGCCCCAGCATTTT.

This clone was counted a single time. V is TRBV6-1 and J is TRBJ1-2; 7 bases match TRBD1. The germline gives CDR1 MNHNS, CDR2 SASEGT. The length of the CDR3 is 14 residues. V was pared by 8 bases and J by 3 bases, with 9 bases of the junction left unmatched. The CDR3 DNA follows: TGTGCCAGCCGCTACTCCGGGACAGACTATGGCTACACCTTC. It yields the protein CASRYSGTDYGYTF.

The chain recombines TRBV25-1 with TRBJ2-7, with 9 bases lining up with TRBD1. Per the germline V gene, CDR1 is MGHDK and CDR2 is SYGVNS. The CDR3 loop spans 16 amino acids. Losses at the gene ends were 4 bases for V and 2 bases for J; bases not matched to a gene: 9. CDR3 DNA: TGTGCCAGCAGTGGCCTCCCGGGACAGGGAACCTACGAGCAGTACTTC. Amino acid sequence: CASSGLPGQGTYEQYF.

The genes are TRBV7-9 and TRBJ1-4; D gene unclear. V gave up 5 bases and J gave up 7 bases, with 11 bases separating them. The CDR3 runs 13 residues. Germline-derived CDR1 and CDR2 are SEHNR and FQNEAQ (reference sequence). The CDR3 reads CASSPGLIEKLFF. The CDR3 DNA reads TGTGCCAGCAGCCCCGGGTTGATTGAAAAACTGTTTTTT.

The chain joins TRBV6-5 to TRBJ2-6; D possibly corresponds to TRBD1 (6 bases). V gave up 5 bases and J gave up 4 bases, with 12 bases separating them. CDR3 length: 15 residues. Germline lookup yields CDR1 MNHEY and CDR2 SVGAGI. CDR3 coding DNA: TGTGCCAGCAGTCCACAGGGATACGGGGCCAACGTCCTGACTTTC. Translating it yields CASSPQGYGANVLTF.

The chain employs TRBV10-1 and TRBJ2-2; no clear D gene. V lost 0 bases to trimming and J lost 7 bases, with 9 bases between them. The germline V gene has CDR1 WNHNN and CDR2 SYGVQD (reference sequence). The CDR3 runs to 14 residues. Here the CDR3 reads CASSESVSGGELFF. The CDR3 region has the DNA TGCGCCAGCAGTGAGTCCGTATCAGGCGGGGAGCTGTTTTTT.